This T cell receptor beta chain was sequenced in a study of breast tumors, draining lymph nodes, adjacent tissues. From the multiplex PCR reads, TCRdb called clonotypes with MiXCR, one entry per CDR3 protein. The table has under 250,000 distinct CDR3 sequences, about 30% seen once. Between the trimmed V and J ends, which lost 4 bases and 3 bases, there was a span of 8 bases. This CDR3 comprises 12 residues. Germline V gene lookup returns CDR1 SGHRS and CDR2 YFSETQ. This clonotype was found many times. Samples came from axillary lymph nodes draining the breast cancer. The sequencing input was axillary lymph node tissue. The chain has TRBV5-1 and TRBJ2-7; perhaps TRBD2 as D (5 bases). The TCR originated in a female donor with breast cancer. Some clones in this sample may be carry-over from other donors' samples. CDR3 nucleotide sequence: TGCGCCAGCAGCCCGGACTTCTACGAGCAGTACTTC. Translating gives CASSPDFYEQYF. The entire variable domain, with the rest obtained from reference TRBV5-1 and TRBJ2-7, is as follows: KAGVTQTPRYLIKTRGQQVTLSCSPISGHRSVSWYQQTPGQGLQFLFEYFSETQRNKGNFPGRFSGRQFSNSRSEMNVSTLELGDSALYLCASSPDFYEQYFGPGTRLTVT.